The present entry profiles one T cell receptor beta chain with its context. This sample is part of a study of blood T cell repertoires in COVID-19. Those who participated ranged in age from roughly 18 to 89 years and resided in about 24 US areas. Exposed study participants had met a COVID-19 case within 2 weeks before entry. Original methodology: By means of reference gene primer amplification, nucleated cell counts were estimated. Using immunoSEQ multiplex PCR, the repertoire was profiled, and TCRdb retains in-frame clones only, with some absent. The D gene and trimming were derived from the DNA, and the V and J assignments and clone size from that table. The sample holds about 350,000 clones, about nine tenths seen once. This TCR was recovered from a woman aged 30 to 39 who had been exposed to COVID-19. Input material: PBMCs or T cells enriched from blood (not recorded which).

The CDR3 DNA follows: TGTGCCAGCAGCCCCCCGGGTACCTATGGCTACACCTTC. This gives the protein CASSPPGTYGYTF. The rearrangement joins TRBV25-1 to TRBJ1-2; no definite D call. V was pared by 6 bases and J by 4 bases, with 12 bases between. The germline CDR1 and CDR2 sequences are MGHDK and SYGVNS. The CDR3 totals 13 residues.